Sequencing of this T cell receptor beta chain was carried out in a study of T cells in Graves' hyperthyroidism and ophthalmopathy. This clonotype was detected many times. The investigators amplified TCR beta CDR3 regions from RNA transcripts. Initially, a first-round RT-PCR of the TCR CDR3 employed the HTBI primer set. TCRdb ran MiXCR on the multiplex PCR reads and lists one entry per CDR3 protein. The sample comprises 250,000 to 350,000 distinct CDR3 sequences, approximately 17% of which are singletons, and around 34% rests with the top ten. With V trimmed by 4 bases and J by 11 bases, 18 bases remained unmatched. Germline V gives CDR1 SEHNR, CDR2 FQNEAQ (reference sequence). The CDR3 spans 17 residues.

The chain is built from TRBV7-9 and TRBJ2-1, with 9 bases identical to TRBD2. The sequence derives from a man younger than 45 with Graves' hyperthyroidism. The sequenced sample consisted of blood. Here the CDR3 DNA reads TGTGCCAGCAGCTCCCTCGTCGTATCGGCGGGAGGGATCAAGCAGTTCTTC. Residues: CASSSLVVSAGGIKQFF.